This T cell receptor beta chain originates from a study of T cells in Graves' hyperthyroidism and ophthalmopathy. Cells are PBMCs isolated from more than 8.5 ml of fresh blood. The CDR3 spans 17 residues. CDR1 is MNHEY, CDR2 SVGEGT, per germline. Trimming removed 4 bases at V and 6 bases at J, with 22 bases between. TCR beta CDR3 regions were amplified from RNA transcripts. In the first-round RT-PCR of the TCR CDR3, the HTBI primer set was used. One entry per CDR3 protein, called by TCRdb with MiXCR from the multiplex PCR reads. Of 250,000 to 300,000 distinct CDR3 sequences in the sample, about 14% were seen once.

The sequenced sample consisted of blood. The sequence was collected from a woman aged 25 to 45 with Graves' hyperthyroidism that later progressed to Graves' ophthalmopathy. The V call is TRBV6-2 or TRBV6-3, the J call TRBJ1-5, with a tentative D call TRBD1 (5 bases). CDR3 in DNA: TGTGCCAGCAGTTTATTCCCTGGGGGGGGATCGAGTCAGCCCCAGCATTTT. It translates to CASSLFPGGGSSQPQHF.